This is a list of T cell receptor beta chains from one sample in a study of T cells in pancreatic ductal adenocarcinoma. TCRdb's copy holds only in-frame clones and misses some; the assay was immunoSEQ multiplex PCR. This sample has about 98,000 clones, with 90% to 95% found just once. The specimen was PBMCs. These receptors were collected from a human donor with pancreatic ductal adenocarcinoma. The CDR3 runs from the conserved cysteine through the conserved F or W. Each record gives: clone size, D gene, V gene, J gene, CDR3 protein, CDR3 DNA. The D gene is left open where the match is weak. Rows may omit the clone size; those that give it use once, few, many or a size class.

clone_size: NA
d_call: NA
v_call: TRBV28
j_call: TRBJ1-2
cdr3_aa: CASSSVPENYGYTF
cdr3_nt: TGTGCCAGCAGTTCAGTACCTGAAAACTATGGCTACACCTTC

clone_size: NA
d_call: TRBD1
v_call: TRBV11-2
j_call: TRBJ1-1
cdr3_aa: CASSRQGAITEAFF
cdr3_nt: TGTGCCAGCAGTAGACAGGGTGCGATTACTGAAGCTTTCTTT

clone_size: NA
d_call: NA
v_call: TRBV4-2
j_call: TRBJ1-2
cdr3_aa: CASSQDIRGTGWSYGYTF
cdr3_nt: TGTGCCAGCAGCCAAGATATTAGGGGAACAGGGTGGAGCTATGGCTACACCTTC

clone_size: few
d_call: TRBD1
v_call: TRBV5-1
j_call: TRBJ2-3
cdr3_aa: CASSFGQDTDTQYF
cdr3_nt: TGCGCCAGCAGCTTCGGACAGGACACAGATACGCAGTATTTT

clone_size: NA
d_call: NA
v_call: TRBV7-8
j_call: TRBJ2-7
cdr3_aa: CASSYGTHGEQYF
cdr3_nt: TGTGCCAGCAGCTACGGGACTCATGGGGAGCAGTACTTC

clone_size: few
d_call: TRBD1
v_call: TRBV7-2
j_call: TRBJ1-5
cdr3_aa: CASSSMTGGGQPQHF
cdr3_nt: TGTGCCAGCAGCTCGATGACAGGGGGCGGTCAGCCCCAGCATTTT

clone_size: NA
d_call: NA
v_call: TRBV7-6
j_call: TRBJ2-3
cdr3_aa: CASSLAGADTQYF
cdr3_nt: TGTGCCAGCAGCTTAGCGGGCGCAGATACGCAGTATTTT

clone_size: NA
d_call: TRBD1
v_call: TRBV10-3
j_call: TRBJ1-5
cdr3_aa: CAISADRGNQPQHF
cdr3_nt: TGTGCCATCAGTGCCGACAGGGGCAATCAGCCCCAGCATTTT

clone_size: NA
d_call: NA
v_call: TRBV29-1
j_call: TRBJ2-5
cdr3_aa: CSVGGHLQETQYF
cdr3_nt: TGCAGCGTTGGCGGACACCTTCAAGAGACCCAGTACTTC

clone_size: once
d_call: NA
v_call: TRBV28
j_call: TRBJ1-4
cdr3_aa: CASSLLKGVGEKLFF
cdr3_nt: TGTGCCAGCAGTTTACTTAAGGGGGTGGGAGAAAAACTGTTTTTT

clone_size: NA
d_call: NA
v_call: TRBV7-2
j_call: TRBJ1-3
cdr3_aa: CASSLYTGTGNTIYF
cdr3_nt: TGTGCCAGCAGCTTGTACACAGGGACGGGAAACACCATATATTTT

clone_size: once
d_call: NA
v_call: TRBV5-1
j_call: TRBJ1-2
cdr3_aa: CASTRGVGYGYTF
cdr3_nt: TGCGCCAGCACCAGGGGCGTAGGCTATGGCTACACCTTC

clone_size: NA
d_call: TRBD2
v_call: TRBV7-2
j_call: TRBJ2-7
cdr3_aa: CASSPYLAGDGYEQYF
cdr3_nt: TGTGCCAGCAGCCCTTACCTAGCGGGTGATGGCTACGAGCAGTACTTC

clone_size: NA
d_call: TRBD2
v_call: TRBV6-5
j_call: TRBJ2-3
cdr3_aa: CASSLTSGSTDTQYF
cdr3_nt: TGTGCCAGCAGTCTAACTAGCGGGAGCACAGATACGCAGTATTTT

clone_size: NA
d_call: TRBD2
v_call: TRBV11-1
j_call: TRBJ2-1
cdr3_aa: CASSLQRGGSGRNEQFF
cdr3_nt: TGTGCCAGCAGCTTACAGAGAGGCGGGAGTGGAAGGAATGAGCAGTTCTTC